Below are 21 T cell receptor beta chains sequenced from a single sample in a study of technical replicates of blood from a few donors. Using immunoSEQ multiplex PCR, the repertoire was profiled, and TCRdb retains in-frame clones only, with some absent. The table has roughly 70,000 clones, 92% seen once. The sample comprised T cells isolated from PBMCs. The receptors come from a human donor in good health.

The chain joins TRBV18 to TRBJ2-2; 7 bases line up with TRBD1. The V gene end was trimmed by 3 bases and the J gene end by 7 bases; junction bases not matched to a gene: 2. Germline lookup yields CDR1 KGHSH and CDR2 LQKENI. The CDR3 consists of 13 residues. The CDR3 sequence is CASSPDRDGELFF. The CDR3 DNA reads as TGTGCCAGCTCACCCGACAGGGACGGGGAGCTGTTTTTT.

V and J are TRBV30 and TRBJ1-4; 7 nucleotides agree with TRBD1. V was clipped by 6 bases and J by 6 bases; unmatched bases: 7. CDR3 length: 13 residues. Germline assignment: CDR1 GTSNPN and CDR2 SVGIG (reference sequence). The CDR3 sequence is CACTQGPDEKLFF. CDR3 bases: TGTGCCTGTACACAGGGGCCCGATGAAAAACTGTTTTTT.

The rearrangement uses TRBV5-1 and TRBJ2-5, with D perhaps matching TRBD1 (6 bases). The CDR3 consists of 13 residues. Germline assignment: CDR1 SGHRS and CDR2 YFSETQ. Trimming shortened V by 7 bases and J by 0 bases, and 10 bases separated the two germline ends. The DNA for the CDR3 is TGCGCCAGCTCCGGGGACAACCAAGAGACCCAGTACTTC. It codes for CASSGDNQETQYF.

J is TRBJ2-4 and V is TRBV2; possibly TRBD1 for D (6 bases). Trimming took 6 bases from V and 0 from J, leaving 9 bases between them. The CDR3 is 14 residues long. The germline CDR1 and CDR2 sequences are SNHLY and FYNNEI. The CDR3 sequence is CASSWTVAKNIQYF. CDR3 sequence (DNA): TGTGCCAGCAGCTGGACAGTAGCCAAAAACATTCAGTACTTC.

This clone was recorded once. V is TRBV5-4 and J is TRBJ2-1; D is perhaps TRBD1 (6 bases). The CDR3 covers 12 residues. Germline CDR1 SGHNT, CDR2 YYREEE (reference sequence). V shed 5 bases and J shed 7 bases, with 10 bases lying between them. The CDR3 nucleotides are TGTGCCAGCAGACTTGGACAGAATGAGCAGTTCTTC. Amino acid sequence: CASRLGQNEQFF.

The chain couples TRBV9 to TRBJ1-2; no definite D call. There are 13 residues in the CDR3. V lost 0 bases and J 4 bases, leaving 7 bases between the germline ends. Germline CDR1 reads SGDLS; CDR2 reads YYNGEE. The CDR3 sequence is CASSVGALYGYTF. The CDR3 DNA is TGTGCCAGCAGCGTAGGGGCTCTCTATGGCTACACCTTC.

The rearrangement joins TRBV5-1 to TRBJ2-1; 7 bases fit TRBD1. Germline CDR1 SGHRS, CDR2 YFSETQ. CDR3 length equals 14 residues. V shed 4 bases and J 7 bases; nucleotides not matched to a gene: 8. CDR3 sequence: CASSITGTVNEQFF. In nucleotides, the CDR3 is TGCGCCAGCAGCATCACCGGGACAGTTAATGAGCAGTTCTTC. Full variable domain (rest looked up from reference TRBV5-1 and TRBJ2-1): KAGVTQTPRYLIKTRGQQVTLSCSPISGHRSVSWYQQTPGQGLQFLFEYFSETQRNKGNFPGRFSGRQFSNSRSEMNVSTLELGDSALYLCASSITGTVNEQFFGPGTRLTVL.

This chain connects TRBV19 to TRBJ2-1, with 10 bases fitting TRBD2. V lost 1 base and J lost 4; bases outside the gene matches: 1. Germline-derived CDR1 and CDR2 are LNHDA and SQIVND (reference sequence). This CDR3 comprises 15 residues. The CDR3: CASSIGTSGYNEQFF. CDR3 bases: TGTGCCAGTAGTATAGGGACTAGCGGTTACAATGAGCAGTTCTTC. The full variable domain, its missing parts supplied by reference TRBV19 and TRBJ2-1, is DGGITQSPKYLFRKEGQNVTLSCEQNLNHDAMYWYRQDPGQGLRLIYYSQIVNDFQKGDIAEGYSVSREKKESFPLTVTSAQKNPTAFYLCASSIGTSGYNEQFFGPGTRLTVL.

The V gene is TRBV5-4, the J gene TRBJ2-1, with TRBD1 as a possible D gene (6 bases). V shed 0 bases and J shed 6 bases, with 10 bases lying between them. The length of the CDR3 is 14 residues. CDR1 is SGHNT and CDR2 is YYREEE in the germline V gene (reference sequence). CDR3 in amino acids: CASSLGGTLNEQFF. The CDR3 DNA sequence: TGTGCCAGCAGCTTGGGTGGGACACTCAATGAGCAGTTCTTC.

The chain recombines TRBV6-1 with TRBJ1-3; D unresolved. There are 15 residues in the CDR3. The ends were cut back, 1 base at V and 0 bases at J, with 7 bases in the middle. CDR1 MNHNS and CDR2 SASEGT come from the germline V gene. CDR3 DNA sequence: TGTGCCAGCAGTGAAGACATAGCCTCTGGAAACACCATATATTTT. This encodes CASSEDIASGNTIYF.

J is TRBJ1-5 and V is TRBV4-3, with TRBD1 as a possible D gene (5 bases). Between the trimmed V and J ends, which lost 0 bases and 5 bases, there was a span of 11 bases. CDR3 length: 15 residues. CDR1 and CDR2 from the germline V gene are LGHNA and YSLEER. Written as DNA, the CDR3 is TGCGCCAGCAGCCAAGACGGGGGTCTGCATCAGCCCCAGCATTTT. Protein product: CASSQDGGLHQPQHF.

The chain employs TRBV27 and TRBJ2-6; D gene unclear. This CDR3 spans 16 amino acids. The V gene's germline CDR1 is MNHEY and CDR2 SMNVEV (reference sequence). Trimming took 3 bases from V and 0 from J, leaving 9 bases between them. The DNA for the CDR3 is TGTGCCAGCAGTTTGGTAGCCGCCTCTGGGGCCAACGTCCTGACTTTC. Encoded protein: CASSLVAASGANVLTF.

The chain links TRBV27 to TRBJ1-5; possible D gene TRBD1, 5 bases. This CDR3 region has 13 residues. The germline V gene has CDR1 MNHEY and CDR2 SMNVEV (reference sequence). V was shortened by 5 bases and J by 7 bases, with 12 bases between the two germline ends. The CDR3 sequence: CASSATQGQPQHF. CDR3 nucleotides: TGTGCCAGCAGTGCAACTCAGGGCCAGCCCCAGCATTTT.

This clone occurred once. This chain connects TRBV27 to TRBJ1-1, with 7 bases fitting TRBD1. The CDR3 covers 12 residues. Germline CDR1 and CDR2: MNHEY and SMNVEV (reference sequence). V lost 3 bases, J lost 12 bases, and 7 bases stayed unmatched. The CDR3 DNA reads as TGTGCCAGCAGTTTCCGACAGGGTGTGACTTTCTTT. Its protein is CASSFRQGVTFF.

The rearrangement links TRBV2 to TRBJ1-1; perhaps TRBD1 as D (5 bases). Trimming removed 10 bases at V and 2 bases at J, with 8 bases between. Per the germline V gene, CDR1 is SNHLY and CDR2 is FYNNEI. The CDR3 is 11 amino acids. The CDR3 protein is CAMQGNTEAFF. The CDR3 region has the DNA TGTGCCATGCAGGGTAACACTGAAGCTTTCTTT.

The chain recombines TRBV30 with TRBJ1-1; 7 bases map to TRBD1. From germline, CDR1 is GTSNPN and CDR2 SVGIG (reference sequence). The CDR3 length is 15 residues. V shed 5 bases and J 0 bases; nucleotides not matched to a gene: 9. Here the CDR3 reads CAWGRDRYLNTEAFF. CDR3 DNA sequence: TGTGCCTGGGGCAGGGACAGATACTTGAACACTGAAGCTTTCTTT.

The chain combines TRBV29-1 with TRBJ1-2, with unresolved D. Germline CDR1 and CDR2: SQVTM and ANQGSEA. The CDR3 sequence is 12 residues long. Trimming removed 4 bases from V and 4 bases from J, with 10 bases in between. This chain's CDR3 is CSVVRAAYGYTF. The CDR3 coding sequence is TGCAGCGTTGTCCGCGCGGCCTATGGCTACACCTTC.

V is TRBV5-1 and J is TRBJ2-7, with D possibly being TRBD2 (5 bases). Per germline, CDR1 SGHRS and CDR2 YFSETQ. The CDR3 runs to 15 residues. V was pared by 3 bases and J by 6 bases, with 19 bases between. CDR3 bases: TGCGCCAGCAGCTGGGGAGCGTCAACCACCTTCGAGCAGTACTTC. It codes for CASSWGASTTFEQYF.

The V call is TRBV5-4, the J call TRBJ2-1; 8 positions match TRBD2. V was clipped by 6 bases and J by 8 bases; unmatched bases: 10. CDR1 and CDR2 (germline): SGHNT, YYREEE (reference sequence). This CDR3 comprises 14 residues. The CDR3 DNA reads as TGTGCCAGCAAAGAGAGCGGGAGTTGGGATGAGCAGTTCTTC. This translates into CASKESGSWDEQFF.

This clone is medium-sized. The CDR3 nucleotides are TGCGCCAGCAGCCTCACCGGGACAGGGTATTCCGAGCAGTACTTC. Its translation is CASSLTGTGYSEQYF. J is TRBJ2-7 and V is TRBV5-1, with TRBD1 matching 9 bases. There are 15 residues in the CDR3. V lost 4 bases to trimming and J lost 6 bases; unmatched junction nucleotides: 11. Germline CDR1 and CDR2: SGHRS and YFSETQ. The complete variable domain, with remaining parts taken from reference TRBV5-1 and TRBJ2-7, reads KAGVTQTPRYLIKTRGQQVTLSCSPISGHRSVSWYQQTPGQGLQFLFEYFSETQRNKGNFPGRFSGRQFSNSRSEMNVSTLELGDSALYLCASSLTGTGYSEQYFGPGTRLTVT.

The chain has TRBV30 and TRBJ2-2; no clear D gene. The germline V gene encodes CDR1 GTSNPN and CDR2 SVGIG (reference sequence). V dropped 2 bases and J dropped 3 bases, with 10 bases sitting between them. CDR3 length: 14 residues. The CDR3: CAWSSPGHTGELFF. The CDR3 nucleotides are TGTGCCTGGAGTTCTCCAGGCCACACCGGGGAGCTGTTTTTT.